These 25 T cell receptor beta chains came from one sample sequenced in a study of control samples from healthy donors and cancer patients. Using immunoSEQ multiplex PCR, the repertoire was profiled, and TCRdb retains in-frame clones only, with some absent. The table includes tens of thousands of clones, 94% detected once. Input material: blood. The receptors were sampled from a man aged 25-45 years in good health.

V is TRBV4-3 and J is TRBJ1-6; D uncertain. Per germline, CDR1 LGHNA and CDR2 YSLEER. V lost 0 bases and J lost 4, with 7 bases in between. CDR3 length: 15 amino acids. The CDR3 loop is CASSQDQTYNSPLHF. CDR3 in DNA: TGCGCCAGCAGCCAAGATCAGACGTATAATTCACCCCTCCACTTT.

This chain links TRBV2 with TRBJ1-5; D is unresolved. Trimming left V 0 bases short and J 12 bases short, with 12 bases between. Germline V gene sequence: CDR1 SNHLY, CDR2 FYNNEI. The CDR3 spans 13 residues. This chain's CDR3 is CASSEALRLDQHF. The CDR3 DNA sequence: TGTGCCAGCAGTGAAGCGCTTCGGTTGGACCAGCATTTT.

This clone has a handful of counts. The V and J genes are TRBV7-9 and TRBJ2-6; D not resolved. V shed 8 bases and J shed 4 bases, with 12 bases lying between them. This CDR3 region has 14 residues. Germline CDR1 and CDR2: SEHNR and FQNEAQ (reference sequence). The CDR3: CASHTGSGANVLTF. In DNA form, the CDR3 reads TGTGCCAGCCATACCGGTTCCGGGGCCAACGTCCTGACTTTC.

The chain is built from TRBV5-1 and TRBJ1-2; tentatively, D is TRBD1 (6 bases). V lost 3 bases and J 0 bases, leaving 27 bases between the germline ends. The CDR3 is made up of 20 amino acids. The germline V gene encodes CDR1 SGHRS and CDR2 YFSETQ. The CDR3 protein is CASSCPPRGPPHAPNYGYTF. The CDR3, as DNA: TGCGCCAGCAGCTGCCCCCCCAGGGGTCCCCCACATGCTCCTAACTATGGCTACACCTTC.

The V gene is TRBV30, the J gene TRBJ2-7; maybe TRBD1 (6 bases). The CDR3 runs to 11 residues. Trimming took off 8 bases at V and 5 bases at J, with 13 bases between the two ends. CDR1 is GTSNPN, CDR2 SVGIG, per germline (reference sequence). The CDR3 reads CALRDTDEQYF. CDR3 in DNA: TGTGCCCTAAGGGACACCGACGAGCAGTACTTC.

J is TRBJ1-1 and V is TRBV6-5; 9 nucleotides agree with TRBD1. Per germline, CDR1 MNHEY and CDR2 SVGAGI. With 4 bases clipped from V and 8 bases from J, the junction kept 2 bases outside the gene matches. The CDR3 extends over 12 amino acids. The CDR3, as DNA: TGTGCCAGCAGTTGGGACAGGGTGGAAGCTTTCTTT. Translation: CASSWDRVEAFF.

In this sample, this clone turned up once. V and J are TRBV28 and TRBJ1-3; D unclear. The CDR3 has 12 amino acids. The V end was cut by 2 bases, the J end by 6 bases, with 5 bases between. Germline V lookup: CDR1 MDHEN, CDR2 SYDVKM. The CDR3 DNA reads as TGTGCCAGCAGTTTAGACGCAAACACCATATATTTT. Translation: CASSLDANTIYF. Using reference TRBV28 and TRBJ1-3 for the parts outside the CDR3, the full variable domain is DVKVTQSSRYLVKRTGEKVFLECVQDMDHENMFWYRQDPGLGLRLIYFSYDVKMKEKGDIPEGYSVSREKKERFSLILESASTNQTSMYLCASSLDANTIYFGEGSWLTVV.

The J gene is TRBJ1-3, the V gene TRBV7-9; 7 bases fit TRBD1. Trimming removed 2 bases from V and 2 bases from J; junction bases left unmatched: 0. Germline CDR1 SEHNR, CDR2 FQNEAQ (reference sequence). The CDR3 runs to 14 residues. The CDR3 DNA reads TGTGCCAGCAGCTTAACAGGGGCTGGAAACACCATATATTTT. It translates to CASSLTGAGNTIYF.

The gene calls are TRBV19 and TRBJ2-5; 10 positions match TRBD2. The CDR3 is 14 amino acids. CDR1 is LNHDA, CDR2 SQIVND, per germline (reference sequence). After removal of 5 bases from V and 5 bases from J, the junction contained 5 bases not matched to a gene. The CDR3 spells CASSATSGRETQYF. The CDR3 nucleotides are TGTGCCAGTAGTGCGACTAGCGGGCGGGAGACCCAGTACTTC.

The J gene is TRBJ1-3, the V gene TRBV7-9; a possible D gene is TRBD1 (5 bases). Trimming took off 6 bases at V and 8 bases at J, with 14 bases between the two ends. The CDR3 has 13 residues. Germline-derived CDR1 and CDR2 are SEHNR and FQNEAQ (reference sequence). In nucleotides, the CDR3 is TGTGCCAGCAGGACTATAGGGACCGACACCATATATTTT. This translates into CASRTIGTDTIYF.

This clone was detected only once. The rearrangement links TRBV3-1 (or the pseudogene TRBV3-2) to TRBJ1-3; D gene unclear. CDR3 size: 16 residues. V lost 0 bases to trimming and J lost 0 bases, with 9 bases between them. The V gene's germline CDR1 is LGHDT and CDR2 YNNKEL (reference sequence). The chain's CDR3 is CASSQDTRASGNTIYF. The CDR3 bases are TGTGCCAGCAGCCAAGATACAAGGGCCTCTGGAAACACCATATATTTT.

The chain is built from TRBV18 and TRBJ1-4; D gene uncertain. Germline V lookup: CDR1 KGHSH, CDR2 LQKENI. This CDR3 has 15 residues. Trimming shortened V by 1 base and J by 0 bases, and 6 bases separated the two germline ends. The CDR3 loop is CASSPRDATNEKLFF. CDR3 bases: TGTGCCAGCTCACCACGGGATGCAACTAATGAAAAACTGTTTTTT. Full variable domain (missing parts from reference TRBV18 and TRBJ1-4): NAGVMQNPRHLVRRRGQEARLRCSPMKGHSHVYWYRQLPEEGLKFMVYLQKENIIDESGMPKERFSAEFPKEGPSILRIQQVVRGDSAAYFCASSPRDATNEKLFFGSGTQLSVL.

The table lists this clone with a count of one. The rearrangement joins TRBV7-3 to TRBJ2-3, with a weak D call TRBD1 (7 bases). This CDR3 contains 16 residues. CDR1 is SGHTA, CDR2 FQGTGA, per germline. Trimming took off 1 base at V and 2 bases at J, with 13 bases between the two ends. This CDR3 is CASSLSAGGFTDTQYF. In DNA form, the CDR3 reads TGTGCCAGCAGCTTAAGCGCAGGGGGGTTCACAGATACGCAGTATTTT. The full variable domain, its missing parts supplied by reference TRBV7-3 and TRBJ2-3, is GAGVSQTPSNKVTEKGKYVELRCDPISGHTALYWYRQSLGQGPEFLIYFQGTGAADDSGLPNDRFFAVRPEGSVSTLKIQRTERGDSAVYLCASSLSAGGFTDTQYFGPGTRLTVL.

V and J are TRBV19 and TRBJ1-2; 7 bases agree with TRBD1. The CDR3 covers 15 residues. Trimming at V came to 6 bases and at J to 6 bases, leaving 13 bases not matched to a gene. Germline V lookup: CDR1 LNHDA, CDR2 SQIVND (reference sequence). CDR3 sequence: CASSRTGPAADGYTF. DNA of the CDR3: TGTGCCAGTAGCCGGACAGGCCCCGCTGCCGATGGCTACACCTTC.

The genes are TRBV5-1 and TRBJ2-3; TRBD2 matches at 13 bases. The CDR3 is made up of 16 amino acids. In germline, CDR1 is SGHRS, CDR2 YFSETQ. With V trimmed by 1 base and J by 5 bases, 4 bases remained unmatched. In DNA, the CDR3 is TGCGCCAGCAGCTTGCGGACTAGCGGGAGCTTAGATACGCAGTATTTT. The encoded protein is CASSLRTSGSLDTQYF.

CDR3 DNA sequence: TGTGCCAGCAGCTTGACGGGGGGGCTTTCCAAAAACATTCAGTACTTC. Translating gives CASSLTGGLSKNIQYF. V usage is TRBV7-2 and J usage is TRBJ2-4; 8 positions match TRBD2. V was pared by 3 bases and J by 2 bases, with 6 bases of the junction left unmatched. Germline values: CDR1 SGHTA, CDR2 FQGNSA. CDR3 length: 16 residues.

The V call is TRBV9, the J call TRBJ2-2; 8 bases fit TRBD2. Losses at the gene ends were 0 bases for V and 7 bases for J; bases not matched to a gene: 8. The CDR3 extends over 16 amino acids. Germline lookup yields CDR1 SGDLS and CDR2 YYNGEE. The CDR3, as DNA: TGTGCCAGCAGCGTAGCAACGGGAGGGCCCATCGGGGAGCTGTTTTTT. Translating it yields CASSVATGGPIGELFF.

This clone was detected only a few times. The chain carries TRBV9 and TRBJ2-5; TRBD2 aligns across 7 bases. Per the germline V gene, CDR1 is SGDLS and CDR2 is YYNGEE. The CDR3 has 16 amino acids. Trimming cost V 0 bases and J 3 bases; bases outside gene matches: 8. The CDR3 sequence: CASSVALARGEETQYF. The CDR3, as DNA: TGTGCCAGCAGCGTAGCTTTAGCCCGGGGGGAAGAGACCCAGTACTTC.

The V and J genes are TRBV7-9 and TRBJ1-1; D remains unclear. Germline V lookup: CDR1 SEHNR, CDR2 FQNEAQ (reference sequence). The ends were cut back, 5 bases at V and 3 bases at J, with 13 bases in the middle. The CDR3 extends over 14 amino acids. CDR3 nucleotide sequence: TGTGCCAGCAGCCGCGCGGGCGGGGACACTGAAGCTTTCTTT. Protein sequence: CASSRAGGDTEAFF.

On this clone: The same CDR3 is also encoded by other DNA sequences in this sample. The V and J genes are TRBV6-5 and TRBJ1-1, with a possible D match to TRBD1 (5 bases). The CDR3 runs to 14 residues. The V end was cut by 2 bases, the J end by 1 base, with 8 bases between. Germline V CDR1 and CDR2: MNHEY, SVGAGI. DNA for the CDR3: TGTGCCAGCAGTTACCTCCAGGGGAACACTGAAGCTTTCTTT. Encoded protein: CASSYLQGNTEAFF.

In this sample, this clone turned up once. The rearrangement joins TRBV6-5 to TRBJ2-3, with TRBD1 matching 9 bases. CDR1 is MNHEY and CDR2 is SVGAGI in the germline V gene. The J segment lost 2 bases and the V segment lost 6 bases, leaving 6 bases of the junction unmatched. The CDR3 is 15 amino acids. The CDR3 coding sequence is TGTGCCAGCAGCGAGACAGGGGGGATCACAGATACGCAGTATTTT. It encodes CASSETGGITDTQYF.

The genes are TRBV28 and TRBJ2-6; possibly TRBD1 for D (8 bases). This CDR3 contains 17 residues. Per the germline V gene, CDR1 is MDHEN and CDR2 is SYDVKM. The germline V and J ends were trimmed by 1 base and 4 bases, with 14 bases remaining between them. CDR3 residues: CASSLLQGGRGANVLTF. The CDR3, as DNA: TGTGCCAGCAGTTTATTACAGGGGGGGAGGGGGGCCAACGTCCTGACTTTC.

Written as DNA, the CDR3 is TGCGCCAGCAGCCAAGATAATTGGAAGGGGAATTCACCCCTCCACTTT. Its protein product is CASSQDNWKGNSPLHF. The chain couples TRBV4-3 to TRBJ1-6; D perhaps matches TRBD1 (5 bases). The CDR3 loop spans 16 amino acids. CDR1 is LGHNA and CDR2 is YSLEER in the germline V gene. V lost 0 bases and J 7 bases, leaving 13 bases between the germline ends.

The chain joins TRBV28 to TRBJ2-1, with 9 bases identical to TRBD2. The CDR3 length is 15 residues. V dropped 2 bases and J dropped 7; count of bases not matched to a gene: 6. Germline loops: CDR1 MDHEN, CDR2 SYDVKM. This chain's CDR3 is CASSLSSGSRNEQFF. The DNA of the CDR3 is TGTGCCAGCAGTTTAAGTAGCGGGAGTCGAAATGAGCAGTTCTTC.

This chain connects TRBV19 to TRBJ2-3; 12 bases are a match to TRBD2. This CDR3 contains 17 residues. Germline CDR1 is LNHDA and CDR2 is SQIVND (reference sequence). J was trimmed by 6 bases and V by 3 bases; bases with no gene match: 10. The CDR3 coding sequence is TGTGCCAGTAGTATCTCAGGACTAGCGGGACGCCCCGATACGCAGTATTTT. This gives the protein CASSISGLAGRPDTQYF.